The 2 T cell receptor beta chains below come from one sample, sequenced in a study of blood T cell repertoires in COVID-19. Method: immunoSEQ multiplex PCR; TCRdb's copy keeps in-frame clones and lacks some. The repertoire consists of 130,000 to 150,000 clones, with about 84% occurring once and the leading ten covering 5% to 7.5%. The specimen sequenced was peripheral blood. The source of these receptors is a human donor in a cohort sampled during active COVID-19.

The chain combines TRBV11-1 with TRBJ2-5; the D gene is possibly TRBD2 (5 bases). This CDR3 has 15 amino acids. Germline CDR1 is SGHAT and CDR2 is FQDESV (reference sequence). V dropped 4 bases and J dropped 5 bases, with 17 bases sitting between them. CDR3 residues: CASSSSRGLWETQYF. CDR3 nucleotide sequence: TGTGCCAGCAGCTCCAGCCGGGGTTTGTGGGAGACCCAGTACTTC.

V gene TRBV7-3 combines with J gene TRBJ2-2, with D tentatively TRBD1 (5 bases). V lost 0 bases, J lost 0 bases, and 5 bases lay in between. This CDR3 spans 15 amino acids. Germline V gene lookup returns CDR1 SGHTA and CDR2 FQGTGA. CDR3 in DNA: TGTGCCAGCAGCTTAACAGGGGCGAACACCGGGGAGCTGTTTTTT. Encoded protein: CASSLTGANTGELFF.